The table lists the clone carrying this T cell receptor (beta chain) with a count of one. Its antigen is undetermined. The data belong to a study of CD8+ T cells in alopecia areata. Overall study: Twice daily, treated patients received 5 to 10 mg of oral tofacitinib. General observations from the study: Especially in alopecia totalis/universalis, lesional scalp showed greater clonality than normal scalp did.

Sampling of alopecia areata patients yielded lesional scalp punch biopsies as well as peripheral blood. cDNA reverse transcribed from extracted RNA served as the sequencing template. Clones were sequenced by immunoSEQ multiplex PCR, and TCRdb holds only the in-frame ones, with some missing. Of 100,000 to 150,000 clones in the sample, 49% were seen once. The CDR3 sequence is 12 residues long. CDR1 and CDR2 from the germline V gene are MGHRA and YSYEKL. Trimming removed 3 bases from V and 7 bases from J, with 9 bases in between. This material consisted of CD8+ T cells sorted from blood, taken at week 0. This sequence joins TRBV4-1 and TRBJ2-5; D gene ambiguous. This TCR was recovered from a human donor with alopecia areata. As DNA, the CDR3 is TGCGCCAGCAGCCAGGCTGGTGGGACCCAGTACTTC. Encoded protein: CASSQAGGTQYF.